This T cell receptor beta chain was profiled in a study of blood T cell repertoires in COVID-19 (dated by TCRdb to between 2020 and 2021). In the study overall: Samples covering the acute and convalescent phases of COVID-19 were provided by collaborators in the United States, Italy and Spain. The prospective study material was composed of cDNA or gDNA derived from T cells, B-cell-depleted T cells, or PBMCs. Deeply sampled blood TCRbeta repertoires from subjects exposed to, actively infected with, or recovered from COVID-19 were included in the dataset. The repertoires were released in a freely available public database meant as a resource for research on the immune response to SARS-CoV-2. The samples were drawn from the first 160 participants of the ongoing ImmuneRACE study and from under 1,500 subjects provided by 6 global collaborators. Nearly every sample came with metadata listing a de-identified subject ID, COVID-19 status, age in years and sex. HLA class I and class II types, where available, came from metadata supplied by the sample provider rather than from assay-based typing.

The immunoSEQ Assay, a bias-controlled multiplex PCR, was used to amplify TCRbeta CDR3 regions from genomic DNA. Per the authors' processing: Within the assay, amplification of reference gene primers was used to estimate how many nucleated cells each sample contained. To quantify the absolute abundance of each unique TCRbeta CDR3 rearrangement, sequence reads were collapsed and filtered. For each sample, productive Simpson clonality was calculated as the square root of Simpson's diversity index across productive rearrangements. As stored in TCRdb, this immuneACCESS dataset retains in-frame rearrangements with V and J assigned. A fraction of the clones does not appear; measured against another copy, unresolved V genes explain less than half of the discrepancy, and the remainder lacks a known reason. V and J calls and clone size are those listed in that table; D and trimming were worked out from the DNA. Across this sample there are about 42,000 clones, with 85% to 95% seen only once. 8% to 9.5% of the sample goes to the ten largest clones.

Collaborating institutions collected whole blood in K2EDTA tubes following their own protocols. For TCRbeta analysis, collaborators shipped samples in one of three forms: frozen whole blood, isolated PBMCs, or DNA extracted from either of those sample types. Trimmed from V: 5 bases; trimmed from J: 1 base; junction bases lacking a gene match: 3. Taken from cysteine to phenylalanine, the CDR3 has 15 residues. Only the CDR3 part of the read is kept: 45 bases, read in frame from the first base. CDR1 and CDR2 are read off the germline V gene as SGHRS and YFSETQ. Points on this clone: The clone's antigen remains unknown. No much larger clone exists at a distance of one base, and base qualities are not known.

Paper-wide results and their limitations: The quantity of clinical and demographic metadata differed by source and by participant and was supplied without curation.

The sequence was obtained from a man over 45 with active COVID-19. The sample was peripheral blood. This receptor chain uses TRBV5-1 and TRBJ2-5; TRBD2 aligns with 12 central bases. Here the CDR3 is given as CASRLTSGSQETQYF. The base sequence is TGCGCCAGCAGGTTGACTAGCGGGAGCCAAGAGACCCAGTACTTC.